Below are 32 T cell receptor beta chains sequenced from a single sample in a study of blood T cell repertoires in COVID-19. Method: immunoSEQ multiplex PCR; TCRdb's copy keeps in-frame clones and lacks some. The sample shows approximately 200,000 clones, 65% to 90% of them seen only once. The sequencing input was peripheral blood. Every receptor here comes from a woman aged 45-65 years with acute or convalescent COVID-19.

This clone has only one observation. V usage is TRBV9 and J usage is TRBJ1-1; 7 nucleotides line up with TRBD1. Germline V gives CDR1 SGDLS, CDR2 YYNGEE. V trimming: 0 bases; J trimming: 12 bases; junction bases outside the gene matches: 8. The CDR3 runs to 13 residues. The CDR3 DNA follows: TGTGCCAGCAGCGTAGGAGACAGGGTTGAGTCTTTCTTT. Translation: CASSVGDRVESFF.

The chain is built from TRBV20-1 and TRBJ2-5; D gene ambiguous. Germline CDR1 is DFQATT and CDR2 is SNEGSKA (reference sequence). The length of the CDR3 is 10 residues. Deletions cut 2 bases from V and 5 bases from J, with 3 bases between. CDR3 sequence reads: CSARLETQYF. The DNA for the CDR3 is TGCAGTGCTAGACTCGAGACCCAGTACTTC.

The CDR3 loop reads CASSLSMTGGELFF. CDR3 nucleotides: TGTGCCAGCAGTCTTTCAATGACTGGCGGGGAGCTGTTTTTT. The J gene is TRBJ2-2, the V gene TRBV28; D unclear. Per germline, CDR1 MDHEN and CDR2 SYDVKM. The CDR3 consists of 14 residues. V lost 5 bases to trimming and J lost 7 bases, with 14 bases between them.

This clone was seen once. V usage is TRBV19 and J usage is TRBJ1-1; D perhaps matches TRBD1 (5 bases). From germline, CDR1 is LNHDA and CDR2 SQIVND (reference sequence). The CDR3 extends over 14 amino acids. V was shortened by 7 bases and J by 3 bases, with 15 bases between the two germline ends. The chain's CDR3 is CASTPSGGDTEAFF. Written as DNA, the CDR3 is TGTGCCAGTACCCCGAGCGGAGGGGACACTGAAGCTTTCTTT.

CDR3 bases: TGCGCCAGCAGCCAAGACCGACAGGGAGGCGAAAAACTGTTTTTT. Its protein is CASSQDRQGGEKLFF. The chain carries TRBV4-3 and TRBJ1-4; 7 positions agree with TRBD1. Germline CDR1 is LGHNA and CDR2 is YSLEER. The V segment lost 0 bases and the J segment 8 bases; nucleotides outside the gene matches: 6. The CDR3 is made up of 15 amino acids.

The chain is built from TRBV21-1 and TRBJ2-1; the table's D call, TRBD1, has no DNA check behind it. TRBV21-1 is classified as a pseudogene. This CDR3 has 16 residues. In DNA, the CDR3 is TGTGCCAGCAGCAAGCGGGGACAGGGTGGGTGCAATGAGCAGTTCTTC. Translation: CASSKRGQGGCNEQFF.

This clone has a handful of counts. This chain links TRBV7-8 with TRBJ2-7; 9 bases map to TRBD1. Germline V CDR1 and CDR2: SGHVS, FQNEAQ. The CDR3 runs 15 residues. The V gene end was trimmed by 5 bases and the J gene end by 9 bases; junction bases not matched to a gene: 14. The CDR3 DNA reads as TGTGCCAGCAGCCGAGATGATGGACAGGGGTCTGTGCAGTACTTC. Encoded protein: CASSRDDGQGSVQYF. The complete variable domain, with remaining parts taken from reference TRBV7-8 and TRBJ2-7, reads GAGVSQSPRYKVAKRGQDVALRCDPISGHVSLFWYQQALGQGPEFLTYFQNEAQLDKSGLPSDRFFAERPEGSVSTLKIQRTQQEDSAVYLCASSRDDGQGSVQYFGPGTRLTVT.

V usage is TRBV10-3 and J usage is TRBJ1-6; D gene ambiguous. Trimming removed 8 bases at V and 4 bases at J, with 9 bases between. The V gene's germline CDR1 is ENHRY and CDR2 SYGVKD. The length of the CDR3 is 13 residues. The DNA for the CDR3 is TGTGCCATCTCGAGGGAGTATAATTCACCCCTCCACTTT. Translated: CAISREYNSPLHF.

The sample holds one count of this clone. The genes are TRBV5-6 and TRBJ1-2, with 8 bases fitting TRBD1. V lost 4 bases to trimming and J lost 2 bases; unmatched junction nucleotides: 4. The CDR3 totals 14 residues. The germline V gene encodes CDR1 SGHDT and CDR2 YYEEEE. CDR3 amino acids: CASSRQGLNYGYTF. In nucleotides, the CDR3 is TGTGCCAGCAGCCGACAGGGGTTGAACTATGGCTACACCTTC.

The J gene is TRBJ1-3, the V gene TRBV6-1; 9 bases map to TRBD1. Germline values: CDR1 MNHNS, CDR2 SASEGT. This CDR3 comprises 16 residues. V lost 4 bases and J lost 0; bases outside the gene matches: 4. CDR3 in DNA: TGTGCCAGCAGTGTCGACAGGGGGAGCTCTGGAAACACCATATATTTT. Its protein is CASSVDRGSSGNTIYF.

The V and J genes are TRBV7-2 and TRBJ2-6; 7 positions agree with TRBD2. V lost 5 bases, J lost 2 bases, and 3 bases stayed unmatched. The CDR3 covers 15 residues. Looked up from germline, CDR1 is SGHTA and CDR2 is FQGNSA. CDR3: CASSREAPGANVLTF. CDR3 sequence (DNA): TGTGCCAGCAGCCGGGAGGCCCCTGGGGCCAACGTCCTGACTTTC.

The J gene is TRBJ1-1, the V gene TRBV2, with D uncertain. The CDR3 is 14 residues long. Germline loops: CDR1 SNHLY, CDR2 FYNNEI. Deletions cut 3 bases from V and 6 bases from J, with 14 bases between. The CDR3 DNA reads as TGTGCCAGCAGTGATCGAGGGTTTGGGGCTGAAGCTTTCTTT. This sequence encodes CASSDRGFGAEAFF. Variable domain in full (rest from reference TRBV2 and TRBJ1-1): EPEVTQTPSHQVTQMGQEVILRCVPISNHLYFYWYRQILGQKVEFLVSFYNNEISEKSEIFDDQFSVERPDGSNFTLKIRSTKLEDSAMYFCASSDRGFGAEAFFGQGTRLTVV.

The chain employs TRBV30 and TRBJ1-3; no clear D gene. Germline lookup yields CDR1 GTSNPN and CDR2 SVGIG (reference sequence). The CDR3 runs to 14 residues. V lost 3 bases and J 3 bases, leaving 12 bases between the germline ends. CDR3 DNA sequence: TGTGCCTGGAGAGAGGGCGGCGTTGGAAACACCATATATTTT. This codes for CAWREGGVGNTIYF.

This clone was seen more than once but under ten times. This rearrangement joins TRBV28 to TRBJ1-1; D is ambiguous. Trimming took 6 bases from V and 2 from J, leaving 7 bases between them. This CDR3 spans 12 amino acids. CDR1 is MDHEN, CDR2 SYDVKM, per germline. CDR3 nucleotides: TGTGCCAGCAGGGGCCCAAACACTGAAGCTTTCTTT. Protein sequence: CASRGPNTEAFF. Drawing the rest from reference TRBV28 and TRBJ1-1, the complete variable domain is DVKVTQSSRYLVKRTGEKVFLECVQDMDHENMFWYRQDPGLGLRLIYFSYDVKMKEKGDIPEGYSVSREKKERFSLILESASTNQTSMYLCASRGPNTEAFFGQGTRLTVV.

The V call is TRBV3-1 (or the pseudogene TRBV3-2), the J call TRBJ2-2, with 9 bases lining up with TRBD2. CDR1 and CDR2 from the germline V gene are LGHDT and YNNKEL (reference sequence). J was trimmed by 0 bases and V by 6 bases; bases with no gene match: 14. CDR3 size: 19 residues. CDR3 sequence: CASSRTAASGNANTGELFF. DNA of the CDR3: TGTGCCAGCAGTCGTACGGCGGCTAGCGGGAACGCGAACACCGGGGAGCTGTTTTTT.

This rearrangement joins TRBV28 to TRBJ1-4, with 8 bases that match TRBD1. Trimming took 6 bases from V and 7 from J; bases not matched to a gene: 10. This CDR3 has 15 residues. Germline assignment: CDR1 MDHEN and CDR2 SYDVKM. CDR3 protein: CASSQTGQGSEKLFF. The CDR3 DNA reads as TGTGCCAGCAGCCAAACTGGACAGGGTTCTGAAAAACTGTTTTTT.

The V and J genes are TRBV6-1 and TRBJ2-7; possible D gene TRBD1, 5 bases. The V end was cut by 1 base, the J end by 2 bases, with 9 bases between. Per the germline V gene, CDR1 is MNHNS and CDR2 is SASEGT. This CDR3 has 14 amino acids. The CDR3 reads CASSEVRTPYEQYF. The CDR3 DNA sequence: TGTGCCAGCAGTGAAGTTAGGACACCCTACGAGCAGTACTTC.

The chain links TRBV19 to TRBJ2-4, with TRBD1 identical over 11 bases. This CDR3 region has 19 residues. In germline, CDR1 is LNHDA, CDR2 SQIVND (reference sequence). V dropped 0 bases and J dropped 1; count of bases not matched to a gene: 8. As DNA, the CDR3 is TGTGCCAGTAGTATAGATGGCCCGGGACAGGGGGTTGCCAAAAACATTCAGTACTTC. Its protein is CASSIDGPGQGVAKNIQYF. The complete variable domain, with remaining parts taken from reference TRBV19 and TRBJ2-4, reads DGGITQSPKYLFRKEGQNVTLSCEQNLNHDAMYWYRQDPGQGLRLIYYSQIVNDFQKGDIAEGYSVSREKKESFPLTVTSAQKNPTAFYLCASSIDGPGQGVAKNIQYFGAGTRLSVL.

CDR3: CASSHPRGWETQYF. CDR3 bases: TGCGCCAGCAGCCACCCCCGGGGTTGGGAGACCCAGTACTTC. The chain has TRBV4-1 and TRBJ2-5; the D gene is possibly TRBD2 (5 bases). The CDR3 runs to 14 residues. The V gene's germline CDR1 is MGHRA and CDR2 YSYEKL. V was pared by 3 bases and J by 5 bases, with 13 bases between.

This clone was recorded only once. The sample carries other DNA sequences with the same CDR3. The rearrangement uses TRBV12-3 or TRBV12-4 and TRBJ1-1; perhaps TRBD1 as D (5 bases). V was shortened by 3 bases and J by 5 bases, with 10 bases between the two germline ends. The CDR3 is 13 amino acids. The chain's CDR3 is CASSFGQGTEAFF. The CDR3 DNA reads TGTGCCAGCAGTTTTGGACAAGGAACTGAAGCTTTCTTT.

A single count supports this clone. The chain recombines TRBV5-6 with TRBJ2-5; 7 nucleotides agree with TRBD2. The CDR3 contains 15 residues. Germline-derived CDR1 and CDR2 are SGHDT and YYEEEE. Losses at the gene ends were 3 bases for V and 4 bases for J; bases not matched to a gene: 9. For the CDR3, the DNA is TGTGCCAGCAGCTCGCCGGCCAGGGAGGGAGAGACCCAGTACTTC. Translated: CASSSPAREGETQYF.

The chain employs TRBV15 and TRBJ2-7; possibly TRBD2 for D (6 bases). CDR3 length equals 18 residues. Germline V gene lookup returns CDR1 LNHNV and CDR2 YYDKDF (reference sequence). Deletions cut 4 bases from V and 1 base from J, with 23 bases between. The CDR3 reads CATSIDYSGDSLSYEQYF. Written as DNA, the CDR3 is TGTGCCACCAGCATAGATTATTCGGGAGACAGCCTTTCCTACGAGCAGTACTTC. The complete variable domain, with remaining parts taken from reference TRBV15 and TRBJ2-7, reads DAMVIQNPRYQVTQFGKPVTLSCSQTLNHNVMYWYQQKSSQAPKLLFHYYDKDFNNEADTPDNFQSRRPNTSFCFLDIRSPGLGDTAMYLCATSIDYSGDSLSYEQYFGPGTRLTVT.

This chain links TRBV5-1 with TRBJ1-1; D uncertain. Trimming left V 0 bases short and J 6 bases short, with 12 bases between. Per germline, CDR1 SGHRS and CDR2 YFSETQ. This CDR3 has 14 amino acids. CDR3 in amino acids: CASSLEWANAEAFF. CDR3 coding DNA: TGCGCCAGCAGCTTGGAGTGGGCCAATGCTGAAGCTTTCTTT.

The genes are TRBV2 and TRBJ2-7, with TRBD2 as a possible D gene (6 bases). V lost 11 bases, J lost 5 bases, and 19 bases lay in between. The V gene's germline CDR1 is SNHLY and CDR2 FYNNEI. The CDR3 runs 13 residues. CDR3 sequence reads: CAGGARVFNEQYF. As DNA, the CDR3 is TGTGCCGGCGGGGCCAGGGTATTCAACGAGCAGTACTTC.

CDR3 region: CASSSPVYNSPLHF. CDR3 coding DNA: TGTGCCAGCAGTTCCCCCGTATATAATTCACCCCTCCACTTT. The chain joins TRBV27 to TRBJ1-6; D ambiguous. Germline V gene sequence: CDR1 MNHEY, CDR2 SMNVEV (reference sequence). V lost 4 bases and J lost 4, with 8 bases in between. The CDR3 extends over 14 amino acids.

This chain links TRBV19 with TRBJ2-3; possible D gene TRBD1, 5 bases. Trimming shortened V by 6 bases and J by 5 bases, and 9 bases separated the two germline ends. The CDR3 runs 12 residues. CDR1 LNHDA and CDR2 SQIVND come from the germline V gene (reference sequence). The CDR3 sequence: CASRGVKDTQYF. CDR3 coding DNA: TGTGCCAGTAGAGGGGTTAAAGATACGCAGTATTTT. The whole variable domain, remainder taken from reference TRBV19 and TRBJ2-3, is DGGITQSPKYLFRKEGQNVTLSCEQNLNHDAMYWYRQDPGQGLRLIYYSQIVNDFQKGDIAEGYSVSREKKESFPLTVTSAQKNPTAFYLCASRGVKDTQYFGPGTRLTVL.

The CDR3 loop reads CASSQGRGEQYF. In DNA form, the CDR3 reads TGTGCCAGCAGCCAAGGCAGGGGCGAGCAGTACTTC. This chain uses TRBV14 with TRBJ2-7, with D possibly TRBD1 on 6 matching bases. Germline lookup yields CDR1 SGHDN and CDR2 FVKESK. The CDR3 runs to 12 residues. V dropped 1 base and J dropped 6 bases, with 7 bases sitting between them.

The chain combines TRBV5-6 with TRBJ1-1, with a weak D call TRBD1 (6 bases). The V gene's germline CDR1 is SGHDT and CDR2 YYEEEE. The V and J ends lost 2 bases and 1 base respectively, with 9 bases between them. The CDR3 has 14 amino acids. CDR3 nucleotide sequence: TGTGCCAGCAGCTTCAGGGGAACGAACACTGAAGCTTTCTTT. Translating gives CASSFRGTNTEAFF.

This chain connects TRBV29-1 to TRBJ2-5; D perhaps matches TRBD2 (5 bases). Germline-derived CDR1 and CDR2 are SQVTM and ANQGSEA. This CDR3 is 15 amino acids long. V was pared by 1 base and J by 0 bases, with 12 bases between. CDR3 protein: CSVEGVDSYQETQYF. CDR3 nucleotides: TGCAGCGTTGAAGGGGTGGACTCGTACCAAGAGACCCAGTACTTC.

The CDR3 DNA is TGTGCCAGCAGCCAAGATCCAGCCGGAGGCACTGAAGCTTTCTTT. This encodes CASSQDPAGGTEAFF. J is TRBJ1-1 and V is TRBV4-2, with D unclear. Germline loops: CDR1 LGHNA, CDR2 YNFKEQ. With 0 bases removed from V and 4 bases from J, the gap between germline ends came to 12 bases. CDR3 size: 15 residues.

The V and J genes are TRBV2 and TRBJ1-2; the match to TRBD1 covers 11 bases. The CDR3 covers 14 residues. Trimming took 6 bases from V and 5 from J; bases not matched to a gene: 5. The germline V gene encodes CDR1 SNHLY and CDR2 FYNNEI. The CDR3 bases are TGTGCCAGCAGCCGGACAGGGGGCGGTTATGGCTACACCTTC. As protein: CASSRTGGGYGYTF.

The chain employs TRBV6-2 or TRBV6-3 and TRBJ2-7, with 7 positions matching TRBD1. Looked up from germline, CDR1 is MNHEY and CDR2 is SVGEGT. CDR3 size: 16 residues. The ends lost 2 bases at V and 1 base at J; junction bases unmatched: 8. As DNA, the CDR3 is TGTGCCAGCAGTTACCCACCCGGGACAGCGTCCTACGAGCAGTACTTC. Translated, it gives CASSYPPGTASYEQYF.